The next 5 T cell receptor beta chains were all read from a single sample in a study of shared clonotypes between healthy human individuals. In the naive CD8 group, cells lacked CD45RO and were positively selected for CCR7, so terminally differentiated effector memory CD45RA+ cells were left out. Assay used: immunoSEQ multiplex PCR; TCRdb lists only in-frame clones, some missing. The data show about 2.1 million clones, with about 92% seen just once and roughly 1.7% held by the top ten. The sequencing input was naive CD8+ T cells from PBMCs. All receptors derive from a man aged 18 to 29 in good health. Some clones in this sample may be carry-over from other donors' samples.

The chain is built from TRBV7-9 and TRBJ1-1; D gene unclear. V lost 2 bases and J 1 base, leaving 8 bases between the germline ends. The germline gives CDR1 SEHNR, CDR2 FQNEAQ (reference sequence). The CDR3 loop spans 14 amino acids. DNA for the CDR3: TGTGCCAGCAGCTTACTCTCGGAGAACACTGAAGCTTTCTTT. Translation: CASSLLSENTEAFF.

This clone showed up just a few times. The chain recombines TRBV7-6 with TRBJ1-5, with 8 nucleotides matching TRBD1. The CDR3 has 14 amino acids. V was clipped by 5 bases and J by 7 bases; unmatched bases: 7. CDR1 and CDR2 (germline): SGHVS, FNYEAQ. The CDR3 sequence is CASSLFQGAQPQHF. As DNA, the CDR3 is TGTGCCAGCAGCCTGTTCCAGGGGGCGCAGCCCCAGCATTTT.

The CDR3 here is CASSFGSPGELFF. The CDR3 DNA follows: TGTGCCAGCAGCTTCGGAAGCCCCGGGGAGCTGTTTTTT. The chain couples TRBV7-3 to TRBJ2-2; D unclear. Germline V gene lookup returns CDR1 SGHTA and CDR2 FQGTGA. V lost 3 bases to trimming and J lost 6 bases, with 8 bases between them. The CDR3 has 13 amino acids. Combining the CDR3 with reference TRBV7-3 and TRBJ2-2 gives the whole variable domain GAGVSQTPSNKVTEKGKYVELRCDPISGHTALYWYRQSLGQGPEFLIYFQGTGAADDSGLPNDRFFAVRPEGSVSTLKIQRTERGDSAVYLCASSFGSPGELFFGEGSRLTVL.

The count of this clone is one. The rearrangement joins TRBV6-6 to TRBJ2-7; 9 bases align to TRBD1. CDR1 and CDR2 (germline): MNHNY, SVGAGI (reference sequence). The CDR3 loop spans 14 amino acids. V dropped 6 bases and J dropped 3; count of bases not matched to a gene: 6. CDR3 in amino acids: CASSDLTGGYEQYF. The CDR3 DNA is TGTGCCAGCAGCGACCTGACAGGGGGCTACGAGCAGTACTTC.

This clone showed up just once. The V call is TRBV5-1, the J call TRBJ2-7; tentative D call: TRBD1 (6 bases). Between the trimmed V and J ends, which lost 0 bases and 3 bases, there was a span of 13 bases. Germline assignment: CDR1 SGHRS and CDR2 YFSETQ. The CDR3 is 15 amino acids. CDR3 bases: TGCGCCAGCAGCTTGGGGACAGCCCCAAACTACGAGCAGTACTTC. Translation gives CASSLGTAPNYEQYF. Looking up the rest from reference TRBV5-1 and TRBJ2-7 gives the full variable domain: KAGVTQTPRYLIKTRGQQVTLSCSPISGHRSVSWYQQTPGQGLQFLFEYFSETQRNKGNFPGRFSGRQFSNSRSEMNVSTLELGDSALYLCASSLGTAPNYEQYFGPGTRLTVT.